This entry describes one TCR beta chain. TCRdb redid the clone calls on the PCR reads using MiXCR. The sample consists of approximately 35,000 clones, over 15% of them appearing once. All patients were treatment-naive before thyroid surgery. The data belong to a study of metastatic and nonmetastatic thyroid tumors. Whole-study context: Both malignant and benign thyroid patients supplied peripheral blood and tumor or nodule tissue samples, across which the repertoires of these patients were then compared.

Trimming cost V 5 bases and J 0 bases; bases outside gene matches: 9. Germline CDR1 and CDR2: DFQATT and SNEGSKA (reference sequence). This CDR3 is 15 amino acids long. V is TRBV20-1 and J is TRBJ2-7; 8 bases line up with TRBD2. The TCR comes from a male donor with papillary thyroid cancer or a benign thyroid nodule (not recorded which). Some clones in this sample may be carry-over from other donors' samples. The sample consisted of blood. CDR3 sequence: CSASVVRGDSYEQYF. CDR3 DNA sequence: TGCAGTGCTTCCGTGGTGCGGGGGGACTCCTACGAGCAGTACTTC.